This T cell receptor (beta chain) was obtained from a study of T cells expressing NK-cell markers (dated by TCRdb to the early 2020s). Concerning the study at large: Eight or nine donors provided sorted CD3+CD56+NKG2C+, CD3+CD56+NKG2C- and CD3+CD56-NKG2C+ T-cell subsets, whose TCR beta-chain repertoires were profiled. Sequencing of the libraries produced 2 x 150 bp reads on Illumina HiSeq 2000/2500, MiSeq or NextSeq. All eight donors whose samples were sequenced were randomly selected healthy volunteers, three of them men and five women. Among the eight sequenced donors, seven were HCMV-seropositive and one was HCMV-seronegative. Broader findings and caveats from the paper: For 6 or 7 donors, the dominant CD3+CD56+NKG2C+ clonotypes were among the top 10 CD8+ clonotypes and accounted for about 1.0-7.5% of CD8+ T cells. Those dominant clonotypes were again the most abundant among CD3+CD56-NKG2C+ cells in a handful of donors, at roughly 25-65%. It remained unclear whether the expanded NKG2C-expressing T cell clones were specific for HCMV antigens.

CDR1 GTSNPN and CDR2 SVGIG are derived from the germline V gene (reference sequence). The CDR3 measures 12 amino acids from cysteine to phenylalanine. The protein alone is recorded here. A note on this clonotype: The antigen it recognizes is unknown.

Instrument used: Illumina HiSeq 2000. 5'RACE template switching, by which a universal primer site and unique molecular identifiers were added, was used to make TCR beta cDNA libraries. cDNA synthesis was primed from the TCR beta constant segment, followed by two successive PCR amplification steps. From the authors' description of their analysis: Reads were demultiplexed and grouped by UMI with MIGEC, and clonotypes were assembled and quantified with MiTCR. Only TCR cDNA sequences supported by at least two reads were kept to exclude erroneous sequences. The tcR package was used for downstream repertoire analysis, with clonotypes matched between fractions based on CDR3 nucleotide sequence plus V segment. Antigen specificity was annotated against VDJdb with VDJmatch, allowing one amino acid substitution in CDR3. TCRdb reprocessed the reads, and each CDR3 protein sequence is entered once, without DNA. TCRdb assigned the V and J calls; the authors' analysis was not used. This sample's table has entries for about 380,000 distinct CDR3 sequences. Under 6.5% of the sample rests with the top ten.

A commercial ELISA kit detecting HCMV-specific IgG in serum was used to determine HCMV serostatus. Ficoll density gradient centrifugation was used to isolate peripheral blood mononuclear cells from blood. The chain is made from TRBV30 and TRBJ2-7; as DNA is missing, the TRBD2 call by TCRdb cannot be tested. The source is a man aged 18 to 70 in good health. The specimen was blood T cells: a sorted CD56 or NKG2C T cell subset, CD4+ or CD8+ T cells, or bulk PBMC T cells (not recorded which). CDR3 sequence: CAWSSRAGEQYF. The reference TRBV30 and TRBJ2-7 proteins fill in what lies around the CDR3, so the full variable domain reads SQTIHQWPATLVQPVGSPLSLECTVEGTSNPNLYWYRQAAGRGLQLLFYSVGIGQISSEVPQNLSASRPQDRQFILSSKKLLLSDSGFYLCAWSSRAGEQYFGPGTRLTVT.